A selection of T cell receptor beta chains follows, all from one sample in a study of shared clonotypes between healthy human individuals. Profiling relied on immunoSEQ multiplex PCR, and the TCRdb table lists in-frame clones only, not all of them. The profile shows about 1.1 million clones, 60% to 80% of them singletons. The sequencing input was memory CD4+ T cells from PBMCs. These TCRs come from a man aged 18 to 29 in good health. Some clones in this sample may be carry-over from other donors' samples. Each CDR3 is given with its conserved first and last residue. A D gene is named only where the DNA matches it firmly. The listing skips clone size in some rows; elsewhere it reads once, few, many or a size class.

V gene: TRBV25-1; clone size: .; D gene: TRBD2; J gene: TRBJ2-1; CDR3 DNA: TGTGCCAGCCTCAAAGGGCTAGCGGGAGGTCTTGGTGAGCAGTTCTTC; CDR3 protein: CASLKGLAGGLGEQFF
V gene: TRBV10-3; clone size: once; D gene: .; J gene: TRBJ1-2; CDR3 DNA: TGTGCCATCACGCAGGGTCAGAACTATGGCTACACCTTC; CDR3 protein: CAITQGQNYGYTF
V gene: TRBV11-3; clone size: .; D gene: .; J gene: TRBJ2-7; CDR3 DNA: TGTGCCAGCAGCCCTAACCAGGGCAGAGCCTACGAGCAGTACTTC; CDR3 protein: CASSPNQGRAYEQYF
V gene: TRBV6-5; clone size: .; D gene: .; J gene: TRBJ1-2; CDR3 DNA: TGTGCCAGCACTGTTACCGGAACAGGGTACTATGGCTACACCTTC; CDR3 protein: CASTVTGTGYYGYTF
V gene: TRBV18; clone size: .; D gene: TRBD1; J gene: TRBJ1-5; CDR3 DNA: TGTGCCAGCTCACCAAACAGGGGGTCTCAGCCCCAGCATTTT; CDR3 protein: CASSPNRGSQPQHF
V gene: TRBV4-2; clone size: once; D gene: TRBD2; J gene: TRBJ2-1; CDR3 DNA: TGTGCCAGCAGCCGAAGGCCGTTCACTAGCGGATTTTACAATGAGCAGTTCTTC; CDR3 protein: CASSRRPFTSGFYNEQFF
V gene: TRBV2; clone size: .; D gene: .; J gene: TRBJ1-1; CDR3 DNA: TGTGCCATACCCCAGGGTCTCTCCAACACTGAAGCTTTCTTT; CDR3 protein: CAIPQGLSNTEAFF
V gene: TRBV7-6; clone size: once; D gene: TRBD2; J gene: TRBJ2-1; CDR3 DNA: TGTGCCAGCAGCTCCCTACCGGGAGGGCAAAATGAGCAGTTCTTC; CDR3 protein: CASSSLPGGQNEQFF
V gene: TRBV7-9; clone size: few; D gene: .; J gene: TRBJ1-1; CDR3 DNA: TGTGCCAGCAGCTTCTCTCCAGATACTGAAGCTTTCTTT; CDR3 protein: CASSFSPDTEAFF
V gene: TRBV11-2; clone size: once; D gene: .; J gene: TRBJ2-1; CDR3 DNA: TGTGCCAGCAGCTCAGTGGCCGAGACCTACAATGAGCAGTTCTTC; CDR3 protein: CASSSVAETYNEQFF
V gene: TRBV28; clone size: .; D gene: TRBD1; J gene: TRBJ2-7; CDR3 DNA: TGTGCCAGCAAAGGACAGGGTTCACACGAGCAGTACTTC; CDR3 protein: CASKGQGSHEQYF
V gene: TRBV9; clone size: once; D gene: TRBD1; J gene: TRBJ2-5; CDR3 DNA: TGTGCCAGCAGCGCCAACGACAGGGGCCAAGAGACCCAGTACTTC; CDR3 protein: CASSANDRGQETQYF
V gene: TRBV7-2; clone size: few; D gene: TRBD2; J gene: TRBJ2-5; CDR3 DNA: TGTGCCAGCAGCTGGGGGTTGGGAACTAGCGTGGAGACCCAGTACTTC; CDR3 protein: CASSWGLGTSVETQYF
V gene: TRBV2; clone size: .; D gene: .; J gene: TRBJ2-1; CDR3 DNA: TGTGCCACCCGGGAAACGAACAACAATGAGCAGTTCTTC; CDR3 protein: CATRETNNNEQFF
V gene: TRBV27; clone size: .; D gene: TRBD2; J gene: TRBJ2-3; CDR3 DNA: TGTGCCAGCAGCACTAGCGGTAGCACAGATACGCAGTATTTT; CDR3 protein: CASSTSGSTDTQYF
V gene: TRBV5-1; clone size: .; D gene: TRBD2; J gene: TRBJ2-5; CDR3 DNA: TGCGCCAGCAGCCCACTAGCGGGAGGAGAGACCCAGTACTTC; CDR3 protein: CASSPLAGGETQYF
V gene: TRBV5-1; clone size: .; D gene: .; J gene: TRBJ2-5; CDR3 DNA: TGCGCCAGCAGCTTGGGACCCCAAGAGACCCAGTACTTC; CDR3 protein: CASSLGPQETQYF
V gene: TRBV5-1; clone size: .; D gene: .; J gene: TRBJ2-1; CDR3 DNA: TGCGCCAGCAGCGGAGAGACTGGTCCCGGGGAGCAGTTCTTC; CDR3 protein: CASSGETGPGEQFF
V gene: TRBV7-2; clone size: once; D gene: TRBD1; J gene: TRBJ2-7; CDR3 DNA: TGTGCCAGCAGCTTAGGGGGCTTGGGACAGGCCTACGAGCAGTACTTC; CDR3 protein: CASSLGGLGQAYEQYF
V gene: TRBV7-2; clone size: .; D gene: .; J gene: TRBJ2-1; CDR3 DNA: TGTGCCAGCAGCCGGGGCCGTAGCTCCTACAATGAGCAGTTCTTC; CDR3 protein: CASSRGRSSYNEQFF
V gene: TRBV30; clone size: .; D gene: .; J gene: TRBJ2-3; CDR3 DNA: TGTGCCTGGAGTGTACGGGGAAGTTTAGCAGATACGCAGTATTTT; CDR3 protein: CAWSVRGSLADTQYF
V gene: TRBV7-2; clone size: .; D gene: TRBD2; J gene: TRBJ2-7; CDR3 DNA: TGTGCCAGCAGCTTAATGGCGCGGGAGGAAGAGCAGTACTTC; CDR3 protein: CASSLMAREEEQYF
V gene: TRBV5-1; clone size: .; D gene: .; J gene: TRBJ2-5; CDR3 DNA: TGCGCCAGCAGCTTCGTGGGTACCCTCGGAGAGACCCAGTACTTC; CDR3 protein: CASSFVGTLGETQYF
V gene: TRBV28; clone size: .; D gene: .; J gene: TRBJ2-3; CDR3 DNA: TGTGCCAGCAGTTCCGGCGTGGGCAGTGTCTTTTGGGATGGATTT; CDR3 protein: CASSSGVGSVFWDGF
V gene: TRBV15; clone size: .; D gene: TRBD2; J gene: TRBJ2-3; CDR3 DNA: TGTGCCACCAGCAGAGATCGGGGGGTTAGCACAGATACGCAGTATTTT; CDR3 protein: CATSRDRGVSTDTQYF
V gene: TRBV5-4; clone size: .; D gene: TRBD1; J gene: TRBJ1-3; CDR3 DNA: TGTGCCAGCAGCCCGGGACAGGGGGCGAGTCGAGTCACCATATATTTT; CDR3 protein: CASSPGQGASRVTIYF
V gene: TRBV7-2; clone size: .; D gene: .; J gene: TRBJ2-6; CDR3 DNA: TGTGCCAGCAGCTTGGACTCCGGCGTCCTGACTTTC; CDR3 protein: CASSLDSGVLTF
V gene: TRBV6-5; clone size: once; D gene: TRBD2; J gene: TRBJ2-7; CDR3 DNA: TGTGCCAGCAGTTACTCGAGACTAGCGGGGTCCTACGAGCAGTACTTC; CDR3 protein: CASSYSRLAGSYEQYF
V gene: TRBV6-6; clone size: .; D gene: .; J gene: TRBJ1-4; CDR3 DNA: TGTGCCAGCACCGAACACGGGGGGATAGGAGAAAAACTGTTTTTT; CDR3 protein: CASTEHGGIGEKLFF
V gene: TRBV23-1; clone size: .; D gene: TRBD1; J gene: TRBJ2-7; CDR3 DNA: TGCGCCAGCAGCCAACGGACAGGAAAATACGAGCAGTACTTC; CDR3 protein: CASSQRTGKYEQYF
V gene: TRBV5-1; clone size: .; D gene: TRBD2; J gene: TRBJ2-3; CDR3 DNA: TGCGCCAGCAGCTTGGAACTAGCGCCAGATACGCAGTATTTT; CDR3 protein: CASSLELAPDTQYF
V gene: TRBV5-4; clone size: .; D gene: .; J gene: TRBJ1-1; CDR3 DNA: TGTGCCAGCAGCTTGACCCAAAACACTGAAGCTTTCTTT; CDR3 protein: CASSLTQNTEAFF